This T cell receptor beta chain originates from a study of T-cell memory formation after mild COVID-19. Broader study findings: CD4+ contracting clones were found mainly in CM and EM, and CD8+ ones in EMRA.

MiXCR, applied by TCRdb to the 5' RACE reads, yields one record per CDR3 protein. This sample has around 200,000 distinct CDR3 sequences; around 26% occur once, and the top ten carry about an eighth. The length of the CDR3 is 14 residues. J lost 0 bases, V lost 5 bases, and 1 base had no gene match. Germline V gene lookup returns CDR1 SNHLY and CDR2 FYNNEI. This clonotype was counted ten times or more. The antigen is not known. This TCR derives from an adult woman who had mild COVID-19 (a few samples of this study predate the infection). Cell type and time point are not known. What was sequenced was PBMCs or a T cell subset sorted from them (not recorded which). V gene TRBV2 combines with J gene TRBJ2-3, with TRBD1 matching 8 bases. DNA for the CDR3: TGTGCCAGCAGTCGGGACAGGAGCACAGATACGCAGTATTTT. This gives the protein CASSRDRSTDTQYF. The full variable domain, completed using reference TRBV2 and TRBJ2-3, is EPEVTQTPSHQVTQMGQEVILRCVPISNHLYFYWYRQILGQKVEFLVSFYNNEISEKSEIFDDQFSVERPDGSNFTLKIRSTKLEDSAMYFCASSRDRSTDTQYFGPGTRLTVL.